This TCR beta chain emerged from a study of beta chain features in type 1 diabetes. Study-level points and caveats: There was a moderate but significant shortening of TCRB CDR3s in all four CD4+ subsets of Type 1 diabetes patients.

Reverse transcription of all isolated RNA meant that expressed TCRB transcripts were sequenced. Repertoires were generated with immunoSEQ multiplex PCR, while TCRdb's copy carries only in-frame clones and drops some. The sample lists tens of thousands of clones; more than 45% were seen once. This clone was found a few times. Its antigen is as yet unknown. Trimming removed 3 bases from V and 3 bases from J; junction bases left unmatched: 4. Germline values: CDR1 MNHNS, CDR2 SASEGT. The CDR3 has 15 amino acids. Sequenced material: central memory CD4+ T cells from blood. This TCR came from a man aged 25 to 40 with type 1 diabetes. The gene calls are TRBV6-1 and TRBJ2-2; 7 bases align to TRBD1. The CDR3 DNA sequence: TGTGCCAGCAGTGAGAGGGGACAGTACACCGGGGAGCTGTTTTTT. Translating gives CASSERGQYTGELFF.